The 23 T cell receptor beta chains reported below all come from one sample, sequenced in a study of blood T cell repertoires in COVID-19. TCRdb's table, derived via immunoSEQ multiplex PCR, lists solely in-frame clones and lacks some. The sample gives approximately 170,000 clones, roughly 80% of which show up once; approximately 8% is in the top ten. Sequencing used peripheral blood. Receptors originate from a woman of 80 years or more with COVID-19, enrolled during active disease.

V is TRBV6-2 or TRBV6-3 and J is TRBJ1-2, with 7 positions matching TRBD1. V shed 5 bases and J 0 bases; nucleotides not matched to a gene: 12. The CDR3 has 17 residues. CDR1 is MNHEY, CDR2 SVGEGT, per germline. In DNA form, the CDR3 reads TGTGCCAGCAGTAACCGGGACAGAAAAACCCCTAACTATGGCTACACCTTC. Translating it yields CASSNRDRKTPNYGYTF.

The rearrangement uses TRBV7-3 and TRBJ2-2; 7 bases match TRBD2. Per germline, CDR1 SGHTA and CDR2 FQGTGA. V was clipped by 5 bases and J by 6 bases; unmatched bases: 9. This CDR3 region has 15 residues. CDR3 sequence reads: CASSPTSLAAGELFF. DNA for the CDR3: TGTGCCAGCAGCCCCACTAGTCTAGCGGCCGGGGAGCTGTTTTTT.

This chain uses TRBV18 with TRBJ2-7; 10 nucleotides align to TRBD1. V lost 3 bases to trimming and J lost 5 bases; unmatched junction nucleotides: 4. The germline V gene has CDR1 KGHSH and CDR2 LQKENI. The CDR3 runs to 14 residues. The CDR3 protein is CASSPRQGANEQYF. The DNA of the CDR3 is TGTGCCAGCTCACCTCGACAGGGGGCAAACGAGCAGTACTTC. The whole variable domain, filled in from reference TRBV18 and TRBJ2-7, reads NAGVMQNPRHLVRRRGQEARLRCSPMKGHSHVYWYRQLPEEGLKFMVYLQKENIIDESGMPKERFSAEFPKEGPSILRIQQVVRGDSAAYFCASSPRQGANEQYFGPGTRLTVT.

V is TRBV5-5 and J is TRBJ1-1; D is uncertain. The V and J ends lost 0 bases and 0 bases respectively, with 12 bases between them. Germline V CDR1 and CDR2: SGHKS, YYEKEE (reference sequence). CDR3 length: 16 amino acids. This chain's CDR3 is CASSLAPGLLNTEAFF. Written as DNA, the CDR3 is TGTGCCAGCAGCTTGGCCCCGGGTTTATTGAACACTGAAGCTTTCTTT.

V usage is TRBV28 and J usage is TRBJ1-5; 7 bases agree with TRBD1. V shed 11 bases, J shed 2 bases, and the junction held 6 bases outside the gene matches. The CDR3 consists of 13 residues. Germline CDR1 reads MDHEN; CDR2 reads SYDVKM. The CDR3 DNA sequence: TGTGCCGGGACCGGGACAGGCAATCAGCCCCAGCATTTT. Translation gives CAGTGTGNQPQHF.

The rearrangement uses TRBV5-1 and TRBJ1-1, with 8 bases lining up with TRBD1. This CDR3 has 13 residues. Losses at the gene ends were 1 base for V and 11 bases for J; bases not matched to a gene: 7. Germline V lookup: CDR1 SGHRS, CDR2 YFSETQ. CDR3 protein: CASSLHRGVMAFF. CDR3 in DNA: TGCGCCAGCAGCTTGCACAGGGGGGTGATGGCTTTCTTT.

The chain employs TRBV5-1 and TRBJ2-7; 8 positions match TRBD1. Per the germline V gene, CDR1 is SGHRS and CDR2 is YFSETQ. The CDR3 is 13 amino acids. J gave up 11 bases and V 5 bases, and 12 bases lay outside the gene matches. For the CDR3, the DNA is TGCGCCAGCAGATGGCAGGGGGCTGCTGGGGAGTACTTC. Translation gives CASRWQGAAGEYF.

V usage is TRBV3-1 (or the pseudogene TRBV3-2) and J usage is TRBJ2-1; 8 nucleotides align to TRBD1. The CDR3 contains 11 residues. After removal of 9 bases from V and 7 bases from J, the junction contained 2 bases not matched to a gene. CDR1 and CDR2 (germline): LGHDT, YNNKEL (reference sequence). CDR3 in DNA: TGTGCCAGTCAGGGGGCTAATGAGCAGTTCTTC. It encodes CASQGANEQFF.

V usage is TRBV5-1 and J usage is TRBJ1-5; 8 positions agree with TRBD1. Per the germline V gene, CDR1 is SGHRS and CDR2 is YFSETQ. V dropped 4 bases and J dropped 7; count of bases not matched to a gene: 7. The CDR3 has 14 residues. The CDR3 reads CASSPTQGDQPQHF. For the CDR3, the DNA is TGCGCCAGCAGCCCTACACAGGGGGACCAGCCCCAGCATTTT.

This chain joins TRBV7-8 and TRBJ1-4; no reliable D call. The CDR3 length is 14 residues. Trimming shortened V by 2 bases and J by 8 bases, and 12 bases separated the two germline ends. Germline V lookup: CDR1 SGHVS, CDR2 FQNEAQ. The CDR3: CASSLQRIGEKLFF. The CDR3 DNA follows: TGTGCCAGCAGCTTACAGCGGATAGGGGAAAAACTGTTTTTT.

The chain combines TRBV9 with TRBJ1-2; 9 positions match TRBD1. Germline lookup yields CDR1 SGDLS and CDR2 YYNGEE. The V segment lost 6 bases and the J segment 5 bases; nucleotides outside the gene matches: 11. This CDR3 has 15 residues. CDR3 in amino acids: CASTSPGTGSYGYTF. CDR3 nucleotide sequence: TGTGCCAGCACCTCTCCAGGGACAGGGAGTTATGGCTACACCTTC.

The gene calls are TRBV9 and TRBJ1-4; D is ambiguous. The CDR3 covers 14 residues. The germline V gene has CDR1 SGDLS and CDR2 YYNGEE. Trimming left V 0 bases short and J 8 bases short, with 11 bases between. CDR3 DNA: TGTGCCAGCAGCGTAGGTTATGCGGGGGAAAAACTGTTTTTT. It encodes CASSVGYAGEKLFF.

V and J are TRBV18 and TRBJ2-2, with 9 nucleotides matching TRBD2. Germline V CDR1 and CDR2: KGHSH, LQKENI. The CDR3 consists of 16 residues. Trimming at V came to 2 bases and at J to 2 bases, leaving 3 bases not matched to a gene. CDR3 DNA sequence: TGTGCCAGCTCACCAAACCTAGCGGGAAACACCGGGGAGCTGTTTTTT. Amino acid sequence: CASSPNLAGNTGELFF.

The chain's CDR3 is CARRWTSGGGETQYF. CDR3 coding DNA: TGCGCCAGACGCTGGACTAGCGGGGGCGGAGAGACCCAGTACTTC. This chain joins TRBV10-1 and TRBJ2-5; TRBD2 agrees at 13 bases. With V trimmed by 9 bases and J by 4 bases, 8 bases remained unmatched. Per germline, CDR1 WNHNN and CDR2 SYGVQD (reference sequence). There are 15 residues in the CDR3.

The CDR3 loop is CASSPPRGSGGLNEQFF. Here the CDR3 DNA reads TGTGCCAGCAGTCCCCCGCGGGGGAGCGGGGGCCTCAATGAGCAGTTCTTC. This chain links TRBV2 with TRBJ2-1; the match to TRBD2 covers 8 bases. Germline CDR1 reads SNHLY; CDR2 reads FYNNEI. Germline trimming cut 5 bases from V and 6 bases from J; bases unmatched to any gene: 15. The CDR3 is 17 amino acids.

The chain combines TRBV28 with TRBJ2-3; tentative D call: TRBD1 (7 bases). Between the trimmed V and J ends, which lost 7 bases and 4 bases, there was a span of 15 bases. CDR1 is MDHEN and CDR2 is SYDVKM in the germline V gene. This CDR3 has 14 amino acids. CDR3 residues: CASNRDSGSDTQYF. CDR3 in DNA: TGTGCCAGCAACAGGGACAGCGGGTCAGATACGCAGTATTTT.

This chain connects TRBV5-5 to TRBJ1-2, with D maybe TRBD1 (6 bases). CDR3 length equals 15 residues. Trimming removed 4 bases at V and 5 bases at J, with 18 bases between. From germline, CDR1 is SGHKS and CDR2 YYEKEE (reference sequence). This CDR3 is CASSNQGRGGYGYTF. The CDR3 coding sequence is TGTGCCAGCAGCAACCAGGGGCGAGGGGGTTATGGCTACACCTTC. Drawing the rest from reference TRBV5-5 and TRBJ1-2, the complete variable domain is DAGVTQSPTHLIKTRGQQVTLRCSPISGHKSVSWYQQVLGQGPQFIFQYYEKEERGRGNFPDRFSARQFPNYSSELNVNALLLGDSALYLCASSNQGRGGYGYTFGSGTRLTVV.

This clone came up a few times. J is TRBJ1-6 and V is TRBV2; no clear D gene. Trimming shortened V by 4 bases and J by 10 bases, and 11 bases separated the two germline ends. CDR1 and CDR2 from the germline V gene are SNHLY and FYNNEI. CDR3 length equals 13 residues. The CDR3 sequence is CASSGEEESPLHF. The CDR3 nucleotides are TGTGCCAGCAGTGGGGAGGAAGAGTCACCCCTCCACTTT.

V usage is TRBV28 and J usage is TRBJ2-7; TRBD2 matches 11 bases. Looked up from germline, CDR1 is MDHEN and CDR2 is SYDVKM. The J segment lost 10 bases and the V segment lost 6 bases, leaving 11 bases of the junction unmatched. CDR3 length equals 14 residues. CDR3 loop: CASRLSGLAEKQYF. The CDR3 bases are TGTGCCAGCAGATTGTCGGGACTAGCGGAAAAACAGTACTTC.

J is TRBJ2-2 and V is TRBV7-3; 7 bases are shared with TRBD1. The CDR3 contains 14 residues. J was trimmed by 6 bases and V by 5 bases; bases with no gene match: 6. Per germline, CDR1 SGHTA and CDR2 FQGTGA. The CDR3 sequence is CASSQQGKAGELFF. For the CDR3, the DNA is TGTGCCAGCAGCCAACAGGGGAAAGCCGGGGAGCTGTTTTTT.

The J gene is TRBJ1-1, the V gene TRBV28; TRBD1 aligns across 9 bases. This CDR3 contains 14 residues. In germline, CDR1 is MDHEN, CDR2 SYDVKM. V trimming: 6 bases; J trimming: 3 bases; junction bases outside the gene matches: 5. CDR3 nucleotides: TGTGCCAGCAGGGACAGGGGTGGGGACACTGAAGCTTTCTTT. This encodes CASRDRGGDTEAFF.

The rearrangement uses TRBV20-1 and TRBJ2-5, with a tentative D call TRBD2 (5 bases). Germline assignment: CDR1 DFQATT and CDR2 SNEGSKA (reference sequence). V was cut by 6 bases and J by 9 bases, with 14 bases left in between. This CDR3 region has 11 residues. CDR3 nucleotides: TGCAGTGCCGAAGGGCGGGCGGCCCAGTACTTC. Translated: CSAEGRAAQYF.

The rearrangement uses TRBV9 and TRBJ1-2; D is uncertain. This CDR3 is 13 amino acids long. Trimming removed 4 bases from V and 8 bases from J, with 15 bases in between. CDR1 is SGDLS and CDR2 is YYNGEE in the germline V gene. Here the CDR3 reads CASSSQPGEGYTF. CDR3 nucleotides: TGTGCCAGCAGCTCACAACCCGGGGAGGGCTACACCTTC.